The 28 T cell receptor beta chains given below trace back to one sample, sequenced in a study of blood T cell repertoires in COVID-19. Generated by immunoSEQ multiplex PCR, the TCRdb table keeps only in-frame clones and is missing some. The sample has about 470,000 clones, 87% seen once. The sequencing input was PBMCs or T cells enriched from blood (not recorded which). The receptors stem from a woman between 18 and 30 years old who had recovered from COVID-19.

This chain connects TRBV7-9 to TRBJ2-1, with 10 bases aligning to TRBD1. CDR3 length equals 17 residues. V lost 5 bases to trimming and J lost 6 bases; unmatched junction nucleotides: 13. Germline CDR1 reads SEHNR; CDR2 reads FQNEAQ (reference sequence). The CDR3 is CASSLFTGTGDVNEQFF. The CDR3 DNA reads as TGTGCCAGCAGCCTCTTCACCGGGACAGGGGATGTCAATGAGCAGTTCTTC.

The V call is TRBV30, the J call TRBJ2-5; 10 bases are a match to TRBD1. The trim removed 7 bases at V and 4 bases at J, leaving 12 bases unmatched. This CDR3 comprises 15 residues. The germline CDR1 and CDR2 sequences are GTSNPN and SVGIG (reference sequence). CDR3 protein: CAFHPPGQGRETQYF. The CDR3 region has the DNA TGTGCCTTCCATCCCCCGGGACAGGGGAGAGAGACCCAGTACTTC. Combining the CDR3 with reference TRBV30 and TRBJ2-5 gives the whole variable domain SQTIHQWPATLVQPVGSPLSLECTVEGTSNPNLYWYRQAAGRGLQLLFYSVGIGQISSEVPQNLSASRPQDRQFILSSKKLLLSDSGFYLCAFHPPGQGRETQYFGPGTRLLVL.

The genes are TRBV30 and TRBJ1-2, with D possibly being TRBD1 (5 bases). The V gene lost 4 bases and the J gene lost 6 bases, with 18 bases spanning the gap. This CDR3 has 14 residues. Germline values: CDR1 GTSNPN, CDR2 SVGIG (reference sequence). CDR3 coding DNA: TGTGCCTGGATTTCAGTAGGAGGGGCACATGGCTACACCTTC. This encodes CAWISVGGAHGYTF. The full variable domain, with the rest looked up from reference TRBV30 and TRBJ1-2, is SQTIHQWPATLVQPVGSPLSLECTVEGTSNPNLYWYRQAAGRGLQLLFYSVGIGQISSEVPQNLSASRPQDRQFILSSKKLLLSDSGFYLCAWISVGGAHGYTFGSGTRLTVV.

The V and J genes are TRBV28 and TRBJ1-5; D is ambiguous. Trimming removed 6 bases from V and 7 bases from J, with 13 bases in between. The CDR3 length is 13 residues. Germline loops: CDR1 MDHEN, CDR2 SYDVKM. As DNA, the CDR3 is TGTGCCAGCAGCCTTTATCAGTCACAGCCCCAGCATTTT. Its protein product is CASSLYQSQPQHF.

The rearrangement links TRBV20-1 to TRBJ1-1; D is ambiguous. Trimming pared 3 bases from V and 1 base from J, leaving 9 bases between. The CDR3 extends over 13 amino acids. Germline CDR1 DFQATT, CDR2 SNEGSKA (reference sequence). The CDR3 DNA is TGCAGTGCTAGTCTGCGGCCGAACACTGAAGCTTTCTTT. It codes for CSASLRPNTEAFF.

The chain links TRBV3-1 (or the pseudogene TRBV3-2) to TRBJ1-1, with 7 nucleotides matching TRBD1. This CDR3 has 14 amino acids. With V trimmed by 6 bases and J by 0 bases, 4 bases remained unmatched. Germline V CDR1 and CDR2: LGHDT, YNNKEL (reference sequence). Here the CDR3 reads CASSPGTVNTEAFF. The CDR3 DNA follows: TGTGCCAGCAGTCCCGGGACAGTGAACACTGAAGCTTTCTTT.

The rearrangement links TRBV3-1 (or the pseudogene TRBV3-2) to TRBJ2-2; D may be TRBD1 (5 bases). V dropped 7 bases and J dropped 8 bases, with 11 bases sitting between them. Germline values: CDR1 LGHDT, CDR2 YNNKEL (reference sequence). The CDR3 consists of 12 residues. CDR3 in DNA: TGTGCCAGCAACCTAGGGGTGGGGGAGCTGTTTTTT. Amino acid sequence: CASNLGVGELFF.

This clone was detected a few times. V is TRBV5-6 and J is TRBJ1-6; D not resolved. CDR1 SGHDT and CDR2 YYEEEE come from the germline V gene. Trimming cost V 3 bases and J 9 bases, with 7 bases left between them. The CDR3 is made up of 12 amino acids. The CDR3 nucleotides are TGTGCCAGCAGCTACCCGAGTTCACCCCTCCACTTT. This encodes CASSYPSSPLHF.

This clone was seen once. This chain links TRBV7-9 with TRBJ1-2; a possible D gene is TRBD1 (5 bases). Germline CDR1 is SEHNR and CDR2 is FQNEAQ (reference sequence). V was cut by 5 bases and J by 2 bases, with 9 bases left in between. The CDR3 extends over 13 amino acids. CDR3 residues: CASSQEGNYGYTF. The CDR3 DNA is TGTGCCAGCAGCCAGGAGGGGAACTATGGCTACACCTTC.

The chain links TRBV19 to TRBJ1-5; 9 nucleotides match TRBD1. J gave up 3 bases and V 9 bases, and 3 bases lay outside the gene matches. The CDR3 contains 13 residues. The germline V gene encodes CDR1 LNHDA and CDR2 SQIVND (reference sequence). The CDR3 protein is CASRDRVNQPQHF. Written as DNA, the CDR3 is TGTGCCAGCAGGGACAGGGTCAATCAGCCCCAGCATTTT.

This clone has just one count. V gene TRBV4-1 combines with J gene TRBJ2-5; D is perhaps TRBD2 (7 bases). The ends were cut back, 3 bases at V and 1 base at J, with 12 bases in the middle. Germline CDR1 and CDR2: MGHRA and YSYEKL. This CDR3 spans 15 amino acids. The CDR3 DNA is TGCGCCAGCAGCCAGATGCGGGGGCTCCAAGAGACCCAGTACTTC. Residues: CASSQMRGLQETQYF.

A single count supports this clone. The chain is built from TRBV5-1 and TRBJ1-1, with D unresolved. Germline lookup yields CDR1 SGHRS and CDR2 YFSETQ. The V end lost 2 bases, the J end lost 4 bases, and 15 bases lay between the germline ends. The CDR3 covers 15 residues. The CDR3 bases are TGCGCCAGCAGCTTCTCGTTGGAGGGAGGCACTGAAGCTTTCTTT. Translation gives CASSFSLEGGTEAFF.

The chain employs TRBV6-1 and TRBJ1-2; possible D gene TRBD1, 5 bases. With 3 bases removed from V and 1 base from J, the gap between germline ends came to 15 bases. CDR1 MNHNS and CDR2 SASEGT come from the germline V gene. The CDR3 contains 16 residues. Here the CDR3 DNA reads TGTGCCAGCAGTGAGGAGACAGCAGAGTTTAACTATGGCTACACCTTC. Its translation is CASSEETAEFNYGYTF.

The V call is TRBV5-1, the J call TRBJ2-2, with D maybe TRBD1 (6 bases). CDR1 is SGHRS, CDR2 YFSETQ, per germline. V was shortened by 6 bases and J by 4 bases, with 16 bases between the two germline ends. The CDR3 sequence is 15 residues long. In DNA form, the CDR3 reads TGCGCCAGCAAACAGGGAAATAGTGGCACCGGGGAGCTGTTTTTT. This sequence encodes CASKQGNSGTGELFF. The variable domain in full, with the rest retrieved from reference TRBV5-1 and TRBJ2-2, is KAGVTQTPRYLIKTRGQQVTLSCSPISGHRSVSWYQQTPGQGLQFLFEYFSETQRNKGNFPGRFSGRQFSNSRSEMNVSTLELGDSALYLCASKQGNSGTGELFFGEGSRLTVL.

This clone showed up just once. The rearrangement links TRBV7-9 to TRBJ2-7; 9 nucleotides agree with TRBD1. V lost 3 bases, J lost 2 bases, and 5 bases stayed unmatched. The CDR3 spans 15 residues. CDR1 is SEHNR and CDR2 is FQNEAQ in the germline V gene (reference sequence). The CDR3 DNA is TGTGCCAGCAGCTTGGGACAGGGAGGGACCTACGAGCAGTACTTC. Its protein product is CASSLGQGGTYEQYF.

This clone was picked up one time. V gene TRBV7-2 combines with J gene TRBJ1-3, with D perhaps TRBD1 (5 bases). Germline loops: CDR1 SGHTA, CDR2 FQGNSA. V was shortened by 4 bases and J by 1 base, with 11 bases between the two germline ends. This CDR3 contains 15 residues. This CDR3 is CASSSGGVSGNTIYF. In DNA form, the CDR3 reads TGTGCCAGCAGCTCTGGAGGGGTTTCTGGAAACACCATATATTTT. The full variable domain, its missing parts supplied by reference TRBV7-2 and TRBJ1-3, is GAGVSQSPSNKVTEKGKDVELRCDPISGHTALYWYRQSLGQGLEFLIYFQGNSAPDKSGLPSDRFSAERTGGSVSTLTIQRTQQEDSAVYLCASSSGGVSGNTIYFGEGSWLTVV.

The chain carries TRBV4-1 and TRBJ2-3, with 10 bases identical to TRBD2. CDR3 length: 20 residues. V was pared by 4 bases and J by 2 bases, with 18 bases of the junction left unmatched. Germline loops: CDR1 MGHRA, CDR2 YSYEKL. CDR3 DNA: TGCGCCAGCAGCCCGGGACCCTTGATGCTAGCGGGGGTTCTCACAGATACGCAGTATTTT. Translated: CASSPGPLMLAGVLTDTQYF.

The gene calls are TRBV7-2 and TRBJ2-7; the D gene is possibly TRBD1 (5 bases). The CDR3 consists of 15 residues. V gave up 1 base and J gave up 3 bases, with 13 bases separating them. Germline loops: CDR1 SGHTA, CDR2 FQGNSA. The CDR3 DNA follows: TGTGCCAGCAGCTTAGTAGGGGAAAAATACTACGAGCAGTACTTC. Translation: CASSLVGEKYYEQYF.

The chain couples TRBV19 to TRBJ1-6; tentatively, D is TRBD1 (6 bases). In germline, CDR1 is LNHDA, CDR2 SQIVND (reference sequence). Trimming pared 5 bases from V and 10 bases from J, leaving 12 bases between. The CDR3 sequence is 13 residues long. In DNA form, the CDR3 reads TGTGCCAGTAGTCAGGGGTGGGGGTCACCCCTCCACTTT. Translation gives CASSQGWGSPLHF.

The chain couples TRBV28 to TRBJ2-3; TRBD1 might be the D (5 bases). From germline, CDR1 is MDHEN and CDR2 SYDVKM. The V end was cut by 3 bases, the J end by 6 bases, with 22 bases between. The CDR3 consists of 17 residues. The CDR3, as DNA: TGTGCCAGCAGTTTTCTGACAGAGAGCACAACGGCGGATACGCAGTATTTT. As protein: CASSFLTESTTADTQYF.

The V call is TRBV28, the J call TRBJ1-2, with 7 positions matching TRBD1. Trimming cost V 6 bases and J 7 bases; bases outside gene matches: 8. The germline V gene has CDR1 MDHEN and CDR2 SYDVKM. CDR3 length: 13 amino acids. For the CDR3, the DNA is TGTGCCAGCAGACAGACAGGGATGCCTGGCTACACCTTC. It specifies CASRQTGMPGYTF.

The rearrangement uses TRBV11-2 and TRBJ1-1, with D perhaps TRBD1 (5 bases). Germline V CDR1 and CDR2: SGHAT, FQNNGV. The CDR3 is 12 residues long. V lost 5 bases and J lost 3, with 7 bases in between. CDR3: CASSRGHTEAFF. The CDR3 bases are TGTGCCAGCAGCAGGGGTCACACTGAAGCTTTCTTT.

The chain employs TRBV6-6 and TRBJ2-1; D possibly corresponds to TRBD1 (6 bases). V lost 4 bases to trimming and J lost 4 bases, with 11 bases between them. The CDR3 runs to 14 residues. Germline values: CDR1 MNHNY, CDR2 SVGAGI (reference sequence). CDR3 sequence: CASSSPTGYNEQFF. The CDR3 DNA sequence: TGTGCCAGCAGTTCCCCCACAGGGTACAATGAGCAGTTCTTC.

V is TRBV6-5 and J is TRBJ1-3, with D possibly matching TRBD1 (5 bases). Looked up from germline, CDR1 is MNHEY and CDR2 is SVGAGI. V shed 6 bases and J shed 0 bases, with 12 bases lying between them. The CDR3 covers 15 residues. CDR3 sequence: CASRSTGISGNTIYF. The CDR3 DNA sequence: TGTGCCAGCAGATCTACAGGCATCTCTGGAAACACCATATATTTT.

The J gene is TRBJ2-3, the V gene TRBV10-2, with a tentative D call TRBD2 (6 bases). The ends were cut back, 6 bases at V and 0 bases at J, with 13 bases in the middle. This CDR3 is built from 15 residues. Germline CDR1 is WSHSY and CDR2 is SAAADI. CDR3 bases: TGCGCCAGCAGGAGTATTGGGACTAGCACAGATACGCAGTATTTT. Protein product: CASRSIGTSTDTQYF.

The rearrangement joins TRBV7-9 to TRBJ1-2, with 7 bases lining up with TRBD1. The junction had 9 bases not matched to a gene; V was cut back by 3 bases and J by 8 bases. Germline CDR1 SEHNR, CDR2 FQNEAQ (reference sequence). This CDR3 contains 14 residues. This CDR3 reads CASSFNIDREGYTF. Here the CDR3 DNA reads TGTGCCAGCAGCTTTAATATCGACAGGGAGGGCTACACCTTC.

There are a few counts of this clone. This sequence joins TRBV10-3 and TRBJ1-1, with a tentative D call TRBD1 (5 bases). The CDR3 has 14 amino acids. V lost 3 bases to trimming and J lost 0 bases, with 8 bases between them. Germline assignment: CDR1 ENHRY and CDR2 SYGVKD. The CDR3 nucleotides read TGTGCCATCAGTGACAGGGCCCTGAACACTGAAGCTTTCTTT. Translated, it gives CAISDRALNTEAFF.

The V gene is TRBV6-7, the J gene TRBJ2-2; 8 positions agree with TRBD2. TRBV6-7 is sorted into the ORF group, with uncertain function. V was pared by 0 bases and J by 2 bases, with 20 bases of the junction left unmatched. CDR3 length: 22 amino acids. CDR3 nucleotides: TGTGCCAGCAGTTACTCGTCTCAGTCGAGCGGGGGTGCGAAGCGCAACACCGGGGAGCTGTTTTTT. It translates to CASSYSSQSSGGAKRNTGELFF.